A single sample gave rise to the 23 T cell receptor beta chains below, sequenced in a study of high-grade serous ovarian cancer treatment subgroups. Tumor samples were taken before definitive surgery or chemotherapy. Generated by immunoSEQ multiplex PCR, the TCRdb table keeps only in-frame clones and is missing some. Here the sample spans more than 4,500 clones, 70% to 80% being singletons. The source material was tumor tissue. The receptors come from a human donor with high-grade serous ovarian cancer.

V gene TRBV18 combines with J gene TRBJ1-1; D call uncertain. The CDR3 runs to 14 residues. Trimming took off 4 bases at V and 0 bases at J, with 9 bases between the two ends. The germline gives CDR1 KGHSH, CDR2 LQKENI. The CDR3 region has the DNA TGTGCCAGCTCACAGGGTACGGTGAACACTGAAGCTTTCTTT. It translates to CASSQGTVNTEAFF.

In this sample, this clone turned up once. The chain uses TRBV5-5 and TRBJ1-1; D is possibly TRBD1 (6 bases). The CDR3 spans 15 residues. CDR1 is SGHKS, CDR2 YYEKEE, per germline (reference sequence). V was shortened by 0 bases and J by 1 base, with 10 bases between the two germline ends. Written as DNA, the CDR3 is TGTGCCAGCAGCTTGGGGGGGGCTCGGAACACTGAAGCTTTCTTT. It encodes CASSLGGARNTEAFF.

The chain carries TRBV11-3 and TRBJ2-3, with TRBD2 matching 8 bases. The V and J ends lost 3 bases and 2 bases, in that order; junction bases with no gene match: 7. Germline-derived CDR1 and CDR2 are SGHNT and YENEEA. This CDR3 is built from 16 residues. For the CDR3, the DNA is TGTGCCAGCAGCTTCGGACTAGCTGTCCCCACAGATACGCAGTATTTT. Encoded protein: CASSFGLAVPTDTQYF.

The chain recombines TRBV28 with TRBJ1-5; perhaps TRBD1 as D (5 bases). CDR3 length: 15 residues. V gave up 1 base and J gave up 3 bases, with 10 bases separating them. Germline V gene lookup returns CDR1 MDHEN and CDR2 SYDVKM. Written as DNA, the CDR3 is TGTGCCAGCAGTTTATCGACAGCCTACAATCAGCCCCAGCATTTT. This encodes CASSLSTAYNQPQHF.

This clone is large by share. This chain joins TRBV2 and TRBJ2-4; D gene ambiguous. Trimming left V 4 bases short and J 2 bases short, with 9 bases between. Germline lookup yields CDR1 SNHLY and CDR2 FYNNEI. This CDR3 has 14 amino acids. The CDR3, as DNA: TGTGCCAGCAGTGCGGGCACCTCCAAAAACATTCAGTACTTC. This encodes CASSAGTSKNIQYF. Drawing the rest from reference TRBV2 and TRBJ2-4, the complete variable domain is EPEVTQTPSHQVTQMGQEVILRCVPISNHLYFYWYRQILGQKVEFLVSFYNNEISEKSEIFDDQFSVERPDGSNFTLKIRSTKLEDSAMYFCASSAGTSKNIQYFGAGTRLSVL.

The V call is TRBV7-7, the J call TRBJ2-1; 9 nucleotides match TRBD1. Germline V gene sequence: CDR1 SSHAT, CDR2 FNYEAQ (reference sequence). V shed 5 bases, J shed 3 bases, and the junction held 5 bases outside the gene matches. The CDR3 runs to 15 residues. CDR3 coding DNA: TGTGCCAGCAGCGCCGGGACAGGGAGCTACAATGAGCAGTTCTTC. Amino acids: CASSAGTGSYNEQFF.

This sequence joins TRBV19 and TRBJ2-7; 8 nucleotides agree with TRBD2. V was pared by 6 bases and J by 3 bases, with 10 bases of the junction left unmatched. The CDR3 loop spans 15 amino acids. Germline-derived CDR1 and CDR2 are LNHDA and SQIVND (reference sequence). As DNA, the CDR3 is TGTGCCAGTAGACCGACGGGGGGGCCGATCTACGAGCAGTACTTC. Protein product: CASRPTGGPIYEQYF.

The V call is TRBV14, the J call TRBJ2-7; no definite D call. The CDR3 extends over 14 amino acids. In germline, CDR1 is SGHDN, CDR2 FVKESK. V was shortened by 3 bases and J by 3 bases, with 12 bases between the two germline ends. CDR3 loop: CASSHPGFNYEQYF. The CDR3 nucleotides are TGTGCCAGCAGCCACCCCGGGTTTAACTACGAGCAGTACTTC.

V and J are TRBV13 and TRBJ2-4; 13 bases align to TRBD2. V lost 3 bases and J lost 4; bases outside the gene matches: 3. Germline V CDR1 and CDR2: PRHDT, FYEKMQ (reference sequence). CDR3 size: 16 residues. DNA for the CDR3: TGTGCCAGCAGCTTCTTGACTAGCGGGGGGAAAAACATTCAGTACTTC. Translation gives CASSFLTSGGKNIQYF. The whole variable domain, remainder taken from reference TRBV13 and TRBJ2-4, is AAGVIQSPRHLIKEKRETATLKCYPIPRHDTVYWYQQGPGQDPQFLISFYEKMQSDKGSIPDRFSAQQFSDYHSELNMSSLELGDSALYFCASSFLTSGGKNIQYFGAGTRLSVL.

The chain carries TRBV28 and TRBJ1-5, with unresolved D. Deletions cut 3 bases from V and 1 base from J, with 16 bases between. CDR3 length equals 17 residues. CDR1 and CDR2 from the germline V gene are MDHEN and SYDVKM. The CDR3 bases are TGTGCCAGCAGTTTTCCCCCTCGGGTTAGAAGCAATCAGCCCCAGCATTTT. Protein sequence: CASSFPPRVRSNQPQHF.

The J gene is TRBJ2-7, the V gene TRBV11-2, with a weak D call TRBD1 (6 bases). With 5 bases removed from V and 8 bases from J, the gap between germline ends came to 16 bases. The CDR3 loop spans 13 amino acids. The germline V gene has CDR1 SGHAT and CDR2 FQNNGV. The CDR3 reads CASSVTGSTQQYF. The CDR3 DNA sequence: TGTGCCAGCAGCGTGACAGGATCTACGCAGCAGTACTTC.

This clone has a single count. V is TRBV5-1 and J is TRBJ2-3; the D call may be TRBD1 or TRBD2 (6 bases each). V shed 5 bases and J shed 10 bases, with 17 bases lying between them. The CDR3 has 13 amino acids. Germline values: CDR1 SGHRS, CDR2 YFSETQ. In nucleotides, the CDR3 is TGCGCCAGCAGACAAAGACAGGAGGGAGCGCAGTATTTT. This sequence encodes CASRQRQEGAQYF.

This rearrangement joins TRBV27 to TRBJ2-5, with D possibly being TRBD1 (6 bases). The CDR3 runs 15 residues. V was trimmed by 6 bases and J by 2 bases, leaving 16 bases between them. CDR1 and CDR2 (germline): MNHEY, SMNVEV (reference sequence). CDR3 amino acids: CASSPRDTPQETQYF. CDR3 sequence (DNA): TGTGCCAGCAGCCCCCGGGACACGCCGCAAGAGACCCAGTACTTC.

CDR3 bases: TGTGCCAGCAGCCAAATACCGTTCTCTGATAATGAAAAACTGTTTTTT. It encodes CASSQIPFSDNEKLFF. The chain recombines TRBV7-6 with TRBJ1-4; no definite D call. This CDR3 is 16 amino acids long. From germline, CDR1 is SGHVS and CDR2 FNYEAQ. V was clipped by 5 bases and J by 4 bases, with 17 bases between them. Together with reference TRBV7-6 and TRBJ1-4, the CDR3 gives the full variable domain: GAGVSQSPRYKVTKRGQDVALRCDPISGHVSLYWYRQALGQGPEFLTYFNYEAQQDKSGLPNDRFSAERPEGSISTLTIQRTEQRDSAMYRCASSQIPFSDNEKLFFGSGTQLSVL.

V usage is TRBV9 and J usage is TRBJ2-1; D gene uncertain. Germline V lookup: CDR1 SGDLS, CDR2 YYNGEE. This CDR3 has 12 amino acids. Trimming left V 4 bases short and J 6 bases short, with 8 bases between. Here the CDR3 DNA reads TGTGCCAGCAGCAGGCTTACCAATGAGCAGTTCTTC. Translation: CASSRLTNEQFF.

This clone has only a few counts. This chain uses TRBV2 with TRBJ1-5; 10 bases agree with TRBD1. The CDR3 spans 15 residues. Germline-derived CDR1 and CDR2 are SNHLY and FYNNEI. Trimming cost V 4 bases and J 5 bases; bases outside gene matches: 5. In nucleotides, the CDR3 is TGTGCCAGCAGTGCCCGGACAGGGGGAGATCAGCCCCAGCATTTT. Its protein is CASSARTGGDQPQHF.

V and J are TRBV19 and TRBJ2-2; TRBD2 matches 9 bases. Trimming removed 3 bases from V and 4 bases from J; junction bases left unmatched: 9. The CDR3 has 17 amino acids. Germline assignment: CDR1 LNHDA and CDR2 SQIVND (reference sequence). The CDR3 nucleotides are TGTGCCAGTAGTATGCCAGCGGGGGGCGCGGGCACCGGGGAGCTGTTTTTT. It specifies CASSMPAGGAGTGELFF.

This sequence joins TRBV19 and TRBJ2-7; 12 bases are a match to TRBD2. Per the germline V gene, CDR1 is LNHDA and CDR2 is SQIVND (reference sequence). The CDR3 has 17 amino acids. V trimming: 5 bases; J trimming: 4 bases; junction bases outside the gene matches: 12. CDR3 sequence (DNA): TGTGCCAGTAGTTCACGACGGACTAGCGGGGCTCATTACGAGCAGTACTTC. Translated, it gives CASSSRRTSGAHYEQYF.

The V gene is TRBV6-1, the J gene TRBJ2-3, with 7 bases lining up with TRBD2. In germline, CDR1 is MNHNS, CDR2 SASEGT. The J segment lost 0 bases and the V segment lost 4 bases, leaving 16 bases of the junction unmatched. The CDR3 consists of 19 residues. The CDR3 bases are TGTGCCAGCAGTGTACTTACGAGGTCGGGACTACGAAGCACAGATACGCAGTATTTT. The encoded protein is CASSVLTRSGLRSTDTQYF.

The chain is built from TRBV7-9 and TRBJ2-7; D is perhaps TRBD1 (5 bases). Per the germline V gene, CDR1 is SEHNR and CDR2 is FQNEAQ (reference sequence). Trimming stripped 0 bases from V and 2 bases from J, with 8 bases between. CDR3 length: 14 residues. The CDR3 reads CASSLAGVAYEQYF. The CDR3 DNA sequence: TGTGCCAGCAGCTTAGCAGGGGTGGCCTACGAGCAGTACTTC.

This clone was counted only a few times. The V call is TRBV5-4, the J call TRBJ1-2; D possibly corresponds to TRBD1 (6 bases). The V gene's germline CDR1 is SGHNT and CDR2 YYREEE (reference sequence). This CDR3 comprises 14 residues. V lost 2 bases, J lost 4 bases, and 12 bases lay in between. The CDR3 DNA follows: TGTGCCAGCAGCTTTTACAGGGATTCCTATGGCTACACCTTC. It yields the protein CASSFYRDSYGYTF.

This clone was seen once. For the CDR3, the DNA is TGTGCCAGCGGCGCGAATTTAGCGGGGGGGATCTACGAGCAGTACTTC. Its protein product is CASGANLAGGIYEQYF. This chain connects TRBV9 to TRBJ2-7; TRBD2 aligns across 11 bases. CDR3 length: 16 residues. V gave up 7 bases and J gave up 3 bases; unmatched junction bases: 12. CDR1 and CDR2 (germline): SGDLS, YYNGEE. The full variable domain, in which reference TRBV9 and TRBJ2-7 provide the parts outside the CDR3, is DSGVTQTPKHLITATGQRVTLRCSPRSGDLSVYWYQQSLDQGLQFLIQYYNGEERAKGNILERFSAQQFPDLHSELNLSSLELGDSALYFCASGANLAGGIYEQYFGPGTRLTVT.

The chain's CDR3 is CASSRLGTGVYEQYF. For the CDR3, the DNA is TGTGCCAGCAGCCGCCTTGGGACAGGGGTTTACGAGCAGTACTTC. J is TRBJ2-7 and V is TRBV6-5, with 10 bases that match TRBD1. The CDR3 runs 15 residues. Per the germline V gene, CDR1 is MNHEY and CDR2 is SVGAGI. Germline trimming cut 6 bases from V and 4 bases from J; bases unmatched to any gene: 9.